This T cell receptor (beta chain) was found in a study of blood T cell repertoires in COVID-19. At the level of the study: From T cells, B-cell-depleted T cells, or PBMCs came the material, which was cDNA or gDNA.

The data were produced by immunoSEQ multiplex PCR, yet TCRdb's version contains in-frame clones alone and is incomplete. The sample carries some 200,000 clones, under 90% recorded once. V was clipped by 5 bases and J by 7 bases, with 15 bases between them. Germline CDR1 reads SEHNR; CDR2 reads FQNEAQ (reference sequence). The CDR3 is made up of 14 amino acids. The chain is built from TRBV7-9 and TRBJ1-5; TRBD1 is a possible D gene (5 bases). The TCR originated in a man older than 75 with acute or convalescent COVID-19. Sequencing was carried out using peripheral blood. The CDR3 region is CASSETGPSQPQHF. The CDR3 nucleotides are TGTGCCAGCAGCGAAACAGGCCCCAGCCAGCCCCAGCATTTT.